Detailed here is one T cell receptor beta chain. The target antigen is unknown. The trim removed 6 bases at V and 3 bases at J, leaving 7 bases unmatched. Germline-derived CDR1 and CDR2 are SGHTA and FQGTGA. CDR3 length: 14 residues. This sample stems from a study of T cell responses to AZD1222 COVID-19 vaccine. Whole-study findings and limits: Among those given AZD1222, only six or seven were seropositive at baseline.

Clones were read by immunoSEQ multiplex PCR, and TCRdb kept only the in-frame ones, dropping some. The repertoire holds more than 70,000 clones, with 80% to 90% as singletons. Sample: peripheral blood, taken on day 0 of AZD1222 vaccination. V gene TRBV7-3 combines with J gene TRBJ2-5, with TRBD1 matching 7 bases. This TCR was recovered from an adult in good health. The CDR3 DNA follows: TGTGCCAGCAGTAGAACCGGGACAGAAGAGACCCAGTACTTC. Its translation: CASSRTGTEETQYF.